This section outlines one TCR beta chain sequence together with its context. Its recognized antigen is unknown. The library was built by means of the immunoSEQ multiplex PCR assay. A mixture of 60 forward primers for TCR Vbeta segments and 13 reverse primers for TCR Jbeta segments was used in the multiplex PCR. The CDR3 region of rearranged TCR beta genes was amplified from genomic DNA by a multiplex PCR assay. The Illumina HiSeq System was used to sequence the amplified TCR beta libraries as 87-base-pair reads. Per the authors' processing: A later analysis counted about 80 million unique TCR beta chains across the 700 or so repertoires, and roughly 10 million of these chains were shared by at least two donors. Raw reads were error-corrected and collapsed into unique sequences with a nearest-neighbor algorithm that merged closely related sequences to remove PCR and sequencing errors. Alignment of CDR3 sequences to IMGT reference sequences was used to assign V, D and J gene segments. Each retained sequence needed at least a six-nucleotide match to both a V gene segment and a J gene segment. Rearrangements were classified as productive when the CDR3 lacked stop codons and remained in frame with V and J, and all other rearrangements were classified as non-productive. CDR3 was defined according to IMGT convention as the region running from the second conserved V-encoded cysteine to the conserved J-encoded phenylalanine. Sequences without an unambiguous match to a single V gene segment were excluded from the earlier analysis of about 600 of the donors. An earlier analysis of 587 of the donors classified V segments as functional when productive rearrangements were above 56.7% and as segregating when the standard deviation between donors was above 5%. A statistical classification framework was developed to diagnose cytomegalovirus status using the catalog of TCR beta chain sequences. A later analysis assigned V and J genes by comparing TCR nucleotide sequences with IMGT/GENE-DB human TR gene sequences. Using the TCRdist pipeline, a later analysis assigned CDR3 sequences along with most-parsimonious VDJ recombination scenarios. In a later analysis, each TCR beta chain was defined by its CDR3 amino acid sequence together with its V-gene family, and reads lacking a unique V-gene family were excluded. A later analysis removed 600 or so highly shared, low-generation-probability nucleotide sequences to deal with suspected cross-contamination and a sequencing artifact. For each public chain, a later analysis derived a clonal expansion index from normalized ranks of inferred template counts within each repertoire. In a later analysis, generation probabilities were computed with a VDJ recombination model fitted to out-of-frame rearrangements, and the resulting probabilities were checked against IGoR. Hypergeometric tests were used in a later analysis to score TCR-TCR, TCR-HLA and TCR-CMV co-occurrence, with a repertoire-size bias correction applied to the TCR pairs. False discovery rates were estimated in a later analysis by permuting HLA or CMV assignments 20 times. In a later analysis, co-occurring TCRs were grouped using DBSCAN, with TCRdist sequence similarity added in when clustering inside HLA-allele-positive subsets. For co-occurrence clustering, repertoires with fewer than 30,000 or more than 120,000 public chains were excluded, along with five or six repertoires with anomalous nucleotide sharing. As stored in TCRdb, this immuneACCESS dataset retains in-frame rearrangements with V and J assigned. A fraction of the clones does not appear; measured against another copy, unresolved V genes explain less than half of the discrepancy, and the remainder lacks a known reason. D and trimming were read from the DNA, whereas the V and J calls and clone size are those reported in that table. The table kept for this sample lists around 60,000 clones. Clones ranked in the top ten supply around 3.6% of the sample.

The data belong to a study of cytomegalovirus exposure and HLA in healthy donors (dated by TCRdb to about 2017). At the level of the whole study: In an earlier analysis of under 750 of the donors, roughly 300 Gb of sequence data and 100 million or so unique TCR beta sequences from roughly 180 million T cells were reported. Alongside the repertoire data, information on donor age, sex, ethnicity and CMV serostatus was compiled. Among the roughly 380 genotyped donors, around 81% belonged to the genetic ancestry cluster associated with self-reported Caucasian donors. In addition to the first cohort of 666 subjects, a separate validation cohort of approximately 130 different subjects was used. The study was designed to test whether signatures of past pathogen exposure could be identified by cataloging public T cell receptors. On average, over 200,000 unique TCR beta nucleotide sequences were sequenced per donor among fewer than 500 genotyped donors of the cohort, with about 19% of those sequences being non-productive. The number of typed donors differed by locus: roughly 620-630 for A, B, C, DRB1 and DQB1; 500 to 550 for DQA1; around 610 for DPA1; and about 450 for DPB1. Roughly 5 DR-DQ haplotypes were handled as single units for association and clustering, since linkage in the cohort was strong. An earlier analysis of around 580 of the donors used high-throughput TCR beta sequencing to judge whether each TCR beta V gene segment behaved as functional or pseudogenic. Class I and class II HLA loci were covered by the typing at four-digit resolution. To study patterns of TCR occurrence, a later analysis re-analyzed previously published TCR beta repertoires from under 750 donors and added high-resolution HLA genotyping. Every discovery cohort repertoire had been produced on one sequencing platform. In the later analysis, no new phenotypic data were used to find candidate immune exposures; instead, reliance was placed on TCR beta sequences and their occurrence across donors. The study used immunosequencing to profile the T cell repertoires of under 700 subjects and linked those repertoires to cytomegalovirus serostatus. High-throughput TCR immunosequencing, statistical association of individual TCRs with disease status, and machine learning were combined to predict cytomegalovirus infection status. A later genetic analysis took genome-wide SNP genotypes for about 55% of the 666 donors and used that subset as a discovery cohort. Roughly 300 gigabases of sequencing data and 70 million to 85 million unique TCR sequences were included in an early release covering about 600 HLA-typed donors. Study-wide findings and limitations: Linkage disequilibrium might explain the correlated functional status among segregating V segments, but an unknown experimental factor could not be excluded. According to a later genetic analysis, donors in an Asian-associated ancestry cluster had fewer N-insertions in productive TCRs than the approximately 630-donor mean. Three of the identified cytomegalovirus-associated TCR beta chains were confirmed in vitro to be specific for cytomegalovirus antigens. A further reported finding was that TCR beta sequences accurately predicted the HLA-A and HLA-B alleles for most subjects in the first cohort. The authors suggested that the approach could potentially be generalized to other disease states and immunological phenotypes. Roughly uniform sequencing depth across donors was assumed in presence/absence analyses, although this assumption may not hold. In an earlier analysis of some 550 of the donors, most TCR beta V segments were observed in productive rearrangements about 87% or about 30% of the time, broadly matching IMGT annotations. According to a later analysis, TCR association rates differed among HLA loci, with DRB1 alleles showing the most associated TCRs and HLA-C alleles showing the fewest. According to a later analysis, most CMV-associated TCR beta chains appeared to be HLA-restricted, and the HLA associations seemed to be driven largely by CMV exposure. Because some donors lacked HLA typing at each locus, the association tests relied only on the typed subset. In a later genetic analysis, a missense DCLRE1C variant was associated with V-gene and J-gene trimming of TCR beta chains, and the association was replicated in an independent cohort. When HLA alleles, especially DR and DQ, strongly co-occurred, TCR associations were difficult to assign to individual alleles. The only immune exposure information available for the cohort was CMV serostatus. The 87-base-pair reads could not distinguish some IMGT-functional V segments, including TRBV6-2 and TRBV6-3, so those segments were excluded. The study listed 164 TCR beta chains as associated with cytomegalovirus. Because counts were too low, seventeen rarely observed V segments, including chromosome 9 orphons, were excluded from the earlier analysis of 587 of the donors. In a later analysis, several top co-occurrence clusters were reported to appear linked to parvovirus B19, influenza, CMV and Epstein-Barr virus. The cohort was sequenced for TCR beta chains only, and without alpha or paired-chain data the features that could be detected were limited. In a later analysis, around 15,000 TCR beta sequences were associated with specific HLA alleles at a false discovery rate of 0.05. The classifier was reported to diagnose cytomegalovirus status with high specificity and sensitivity in both the original cohort and the validation cohort. Compared with equally common non-associated chains, HLA-associated TCR beta chains in a later analysis were more clonally expanded and had lower generation probabilities. Most TCR sequences were seen in very few donors, while some public TCRs were found in many individuals. A cluster of highly shared sequence variants was judged likely to be a technical artifact of the sequencing pipeline.

The CDR3 measures 16 amino acids from cysteine to phenylalanine. Only CDR3 DNA remains: 48 bases, in frame from the first base. V ends up 5 bases short and J 7 bases short, with an unmatched junction base count of 13. The germline V gene encodes CDR1 MGHRA and CDR2 YSYEKL. The cohort consisted of 650 to 850 healthy bone marrow donors. Cohort members were all nominally healthy when sampled, although unrecorded immune exposures were likely present. The donor tested CMV seronegative, placing the donor among the roughly 350 seronegative members of the cohort. A peripheral blood sample was provided by each donor, and peripheral blood mononuclear cells were used for TCR beta sequencing. The Qiagen DNeasy Blood Extraction Kit was used to extract genomic DNA from the blood cell samples.

Sequencing used PBMCs. The V gene is TRBV4-1 and the J gene is TRBJ2-3; 9 nucleotides in the junction match TRBD2. This sequence originates from a woman under 30 in good health and CMV-seronegative. The CDR3 is CASSSKTGLAIHTQYF. Here is the DNA: TGCGCCAGCAGCTCCAAGACGGGACTAGCAATCCATACGCAGTATTTT.